This T cell receptor (beta chain) was sequenced in a study of cytomegalovirus exposure and HLA in healthy donors. Study observations and caveats: A further, later analysis showed that HLA-associated TCR beta chains (compared with equally common others) were more clonally expanded. Presence/absence analyses took donor sequencing depth as roughly uniform.

Donors showed nominal health when sampled, although they likely had unrecorded immune exposures. Vbeta (60) and Jbeta (13) primers were used in the PCR. The authors' processing: Some 10 million shared chains were among the roughly 78 million unique TCR beta chains that a later analysis counted. Profiled with immunoSEQ multiplex PCR; TCRdb holds only in-frame clones, not every one. V, J and clone size reflect that table, while D and trimming were determined from the DNA. This sample's table has 80,000 to 100,000 clones. Germline V gene lookup returns CDR1 SEHNR and CDR2 FQNEAQ (reference sequence). The CDR3 spans 12 residues. V lost 6 bases and J lost 3, with 7 bases in between. About this clone itself: Its antigen is still unknown.

Sequencing was done on a sample of PBMCs. V gene TRBV7-9 combines with J gene TRBJ2-3; TRBD2 is a possible D gene (6 bases). This receptor was taken from a man aged 50-59 years in good health and CMV-seropositive. The CDR3 bases are TGTGCCAGCAGGGGGAGGACAGATACGCAGTATTTT. Translating gives CASRGRTDTQYF. Filled out from reference TRBV7-9 and TRBJ2-3, the complete variable domain reads DTGVSQNPRHKITKRGQNVTFRCDPISEHNRLYWYRQTLGQGPEFLTYFQNEAQLEKSRLLSDRFSAERPKGSFSTLEIQRTEQGDSAMYLCASRGRTDTQYFGPGTRLTVL.